A single T cell receptor (beta chain) is shown here with its context. MiXCR was run by TCRdb on the PCR reads, yielding one entry per CDR3 protein. The table has more than 85,000 distinct CDR3 sequences, over 45% seen once. The sample belongs to a study of CDR3 diversity in severe acne. The V gene's germline CDR1 is SGDLS and CDR2 YYNGEE. The V end was cut by 0 bases, the J end by 2 bases, with 7 bases between. There are 14 residues in the CDR3. This clonotype originated in a male donor in good health, serving as a control. J is TRBJ2-3 and V is TRBV9; TRBD1 or TRBD2 may be the D gene (5 bases each). The sample was blood. CDR3 sequence: CASSVGGITDTQYF. The CDR3 DNA follows: TGTGCCAGCAGCGTAGGGGGGATCACAGATACGCAGTATTTT.